The 11 T cell receptor beta chains below come from one sample, sequenced in a study of preoperative IRX-2 immunotherapy in early breast cancer. Treatment reported: preoperative locoregional IRX-2 cytokine immunotherapy. Clones were read by immunoSEQ multiplex PCR, and TCRdb kept only the in-frame ones, dropping some. The sample contains about 23,000 clones, 85% to 90% of which appear only once. The sequencing here drew on tumor tissue, taken after IRX-2 immunotherapy. These receptors were obtained from a human donor with breast cancer.

The V gene is TRBV18, the J gene TRBJ2-5, with no clear D. The CDR3 is 13 residues long. V shed 3 bases and J shed 5 bases, with 10 bases lying between them. Per germline, CDR1 KGHSH and CDR2 LQKENI. The CDR3 spells CASSPGDSETQYF. The CDR3 DNA is TGTGCCAGCTCACCTGGGGATTCTGAGACCCAGTACTTC.

J is TRBJ1-6 and V is TRBV27; D not resolved. Trimming removed 6 bases at V and 14 bases at J, with 26 bases between. The CDR3 loop spans 16 amino acids. Looked up from germline, CDR1 is MNHEY and CDR2 is SMNVEV (reference sequence). Here the CDR3 DNA reads TGTGCCAGCAGGGTGATCGGTGGGTCGGGTATACAGTCCCTCCACTTT. Translating it yields CASRVIGGSGIQSLHF.

The chain couples TRBV10-3 to TRBJ2-2; 8 nucleotides align to TRBD1. This CDR3 has 17 amino acids. With V trimmed by 5 bases and J by 1 base, 9 bases remained unmatched. Per the germline V gene, CDR1 is ENHRY and CDR2 is SYGVKD. The CDR3 loop reads CAISFGQGSGNTGELFF. CDR3 DNA: TGTGCCATCAGTTTTGGACAGGGTAGCGGGAACACCGGGGAGCTGTTTTTT.

By frequency in the sample, this clone is medium-sized. This chain joins TRBV7-2 and TRBJ2-7; possibly TRBD1 for D (8 bases). The V end was cut by 11 bases, the J end by 2 bases, with 16 bases between. The CDR3 has 13 residues. In germline, CDR1 is SGHTA, CDR2 FQGNSA. The CDR3: CASTGGVTYEQYF. The CDR3 region has the DNA TGTGCCTCCACAGGGGGGGTTACCTACGAGCAGTACTTC.

This clone was detected only a few times. The chain is built from TRBV10-1 and TRBJ1-1; 7 nucleotides line up with TRBD1. The length of the CDR3 is 13 residues. Germline CDR1 and CDR2: WNHNN and SYGVQD (reference sequence). The J segment lost 1 base and the V segment lost 4 bases, leaving 0 bases of the junction unmatched. CDR3 sequence: CASSGQGNTEAFF. The CDR3 coding sequence is TGCGCCAGCAGTGGACAGGGGAACACTGAAGCTTTCTTT.

This clone was counted only a few times. An end of the junction differs from the germline gene, which may be a read error. This sequence joins TRBV5-1 and TRBJ2-1; 7 bases match TRBD1. Germline V gene lookup returns CDR1 SGHRS and CDR2 YFSETQ. CDR3 length: 11 amino acids. The CDR3 coding sequence is TGCGCCAGCAGCTTACCCGGGACAGTGGTCTTC. Its protein is CASSLPGTVVF.

The V and J genes are TRBV6-5 and TRBJ1-6, with TRBD1 matching 9 bases. The CDR3 runs 14 residues. The trim removed 7 bases at V and 10 bases at J, leaving 8 bases unmatched. Germline-derived CDR1 and CDR2 are MNHEY and SVGAGI. In nucleotides, the CDR3 is TGTGCCAGCACCGAGGGGGACAGGGAATCACCCCTCCACTTT. Residues: CASTEGDRESPLHF.

The J gene is TRBJ1-1, the V gene TRBV19; D remains ambiguous. Trimming took 3 bases from V and 4 from J, leaving 12 bases between them. The CDR3 spans 14 residues. Germline V gene data show CDR1 as LNHDA and CDR2 as SQIVND (reference sequence). The CDR3 nucleotides read TGTGCCAGTAGTATCCGTGGGGTGGTCACTGAAGCTTTCTTT. This gives the protein CASSIRGVVTEAFF.

The chain carries TRBV5-1 and TRBJ2-1; the match to TRBD2 covers 13 bases. With 0 bases clipped from V and 4 bases from J, the junction kept 7 bases outside the gene matches. This CDR3 has 18 residues. Germline V lookup: CDR1 SGHRS, CDR2 YFSETQ. This CDR3 is CASSLGLAGGLLYNEQFF. The CDR3 DNA reads TGCGCCAGCAGCTTGGGACTAGCGGGAGGACTACTATACAATGAGCAGTTCTTC.

The chain uses TRBV7-9 and TRBJ2-3; TRBD2 aligns across 11 bases. The J segment lost 4 bases and the V segment lost 5 bases, leaving 8 bases of the junction unmatched. The length of the CDR3 is 16 residues. Germline values: CDR1 SEHNR, CDR2 FQNEAQ (reference sequence). In DNA form, the CDR3 reads TGTGCCAGCAGCCCCCGGACTAGCGGGCCAGCAGATACGCAGTATTTT. Its protein product is CASSPRTSGPADTQYF.

This chain links TRBV29-1 with TRBJ2-6; D gene ambiguous. There are 14 residues in the CDR3. Germline V gene lookup returns CDR1 SQVTM and CDR2 ANQGSEA. The V gene lost 5 bases and the J gene lost 4 bases, with 12 bases spanning the gap. CDR3 nucleotides: TGCAGCGTTTCGATGATTTCAGGGGCCAACGTCCTGACTTTC. Protein product: CSVSMISGANVLTF.